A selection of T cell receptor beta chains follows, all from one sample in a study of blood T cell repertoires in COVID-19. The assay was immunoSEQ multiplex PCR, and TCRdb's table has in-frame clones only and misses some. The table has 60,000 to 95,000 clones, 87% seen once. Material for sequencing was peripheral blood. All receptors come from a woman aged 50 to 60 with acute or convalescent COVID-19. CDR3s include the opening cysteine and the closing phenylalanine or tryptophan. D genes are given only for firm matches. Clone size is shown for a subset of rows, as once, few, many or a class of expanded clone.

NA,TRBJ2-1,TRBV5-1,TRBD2,TGCGCCAGCAGCCCGCCCGTACGTTATATAGCGGGTTTTTCCTACAATGAGCAGTTCTTC,CASSPPVRYIAGFSYNEQFF
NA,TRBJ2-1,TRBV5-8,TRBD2,TGTGCCAGCAGCTTCTCACTAGCGGGAGAGGGTGAGCAGTTCTTC,CASSFSLAGEGEQFF
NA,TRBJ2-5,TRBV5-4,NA,TGTGCCAGCAGCTTGGATAGTAAGAGGGCGGAGGAGACCCAGTACTTC,CASSLDSKRAEETQYF
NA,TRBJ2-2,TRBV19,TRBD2,TGTGCCAGTACCACCCCTCTAGCGGGAAGGACCGGGGAGCTGTTTTTT,CASTTPLAGRTGELFF
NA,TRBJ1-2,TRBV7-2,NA,TGTGCCAGCAGCGACACAGGGTACTATGGCTACACCTTC,CASSDTGYYGYTF
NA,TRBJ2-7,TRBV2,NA,TGTGCCAGCAGTGAAGCGGGCGTGCGGCAGTACTTC,CASSEAGVRQYF
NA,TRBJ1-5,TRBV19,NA,TGTGCCAGTAGTTCGGAGGGGCAGGGAAGACAGCCCCAGCATTTT,CASSSEGQGRQPQHF
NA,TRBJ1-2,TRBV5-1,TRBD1,TGCGCCAGCAGCTTGGGGACAGGGGGCTTTGATGGCTACACCTTC,CASSLGTGGFDGYTF
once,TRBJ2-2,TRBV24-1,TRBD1,TGTGCCACCAGTGATGGGACAGGGGGAAGGACCGGGGAGCTGTTTTTT,CATSDGTGGRTGELFF
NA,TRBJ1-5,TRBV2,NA,TGTGCCAGCAGTGGAGAGAACCTTAGCAATCAGCCCCAGCATTTT,CASSGENLSNQPQHF
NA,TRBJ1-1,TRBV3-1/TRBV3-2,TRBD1,TGTGCCAGCAGCAAGGGGACAGGGACTGAAGCTTTCTTT,CASSKGTGTEAFF
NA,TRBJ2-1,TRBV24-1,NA,TGTGCCACCAGTGATACCTTACAGGGTAATGAGCAGTTCTTC,CATSDTLQGNEQFF
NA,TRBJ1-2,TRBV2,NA,TGTGCCAGCAGTGGCCAAGCGAACTATGGCTACACCTTC,CASSGQANYGYTF
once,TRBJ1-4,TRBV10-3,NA,TGTGCCATCAGTGCATTAGTATATGAAAAACTGTTTTTT,CAISALVYEKLFF
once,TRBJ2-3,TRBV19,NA,TGTGCCAGTAGTGATCCGCGTGGGGCCAGTGGAGATACGCAGTATTTT,CASSDPRGASGDTQYF
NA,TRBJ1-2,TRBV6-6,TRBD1,TGTGCCAGCAGAGACCCGCAGGGGGAACGGGGCTACACCTTC,CASRDPQGERGYTF
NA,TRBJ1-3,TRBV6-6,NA,TGTGCAAGCCAGTCCCCGATGGGAAACACCATATATTTT,CASQSPMGNTIYF
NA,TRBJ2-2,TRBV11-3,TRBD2,TGTGCCAGCTCTGTAGCGGGGGGCGGGGAGCTGTTTTTT,CASSVAGGGELFF
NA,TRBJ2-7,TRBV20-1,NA,TGCAGTGTTACAGGGTACCACGAGCAGTACTTC,CSVTGYHEQYF
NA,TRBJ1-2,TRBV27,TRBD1,TGTGCCAGCAGTTCCTGGACAGGGGGCGGCTACACCTTC,CASSSWTGGGYTF
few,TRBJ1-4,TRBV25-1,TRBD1,TGTGCCAGCAGTGAATCGACACAGGGGCTGGCAACTAATGAAAAACTGTTTTTT,CASSESTQGLATNEKLFF
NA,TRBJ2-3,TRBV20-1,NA,TGCAGTGCTAGTCTTCTGGGCCCCTTTACAGATACGCAGTATTTT,CSASLLGPFTDTQYF
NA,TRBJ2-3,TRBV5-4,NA,TGTGCCAGCAGCCTTGTGGAGAACACAGATACGCAGTATTTT,CASSLVENTDTQYF
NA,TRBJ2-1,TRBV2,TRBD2,TGTGCCAGCACTAAACTAGCGGGAGTTAACAATGAGCAGTTCTTC,CASTKLAGVNNEQFF
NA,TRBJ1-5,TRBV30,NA,TGTGCCTGGAGTCCCTTGACAGGAATCAATCAGCCCCAGCATTTT,CAWSPLTGINQPQHF
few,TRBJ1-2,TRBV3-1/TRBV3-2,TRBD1,TGTGCCAGCAGCCAAGGGACAGGTAACTATGGCTACACCTTC,CASSQGTGNYGYTF
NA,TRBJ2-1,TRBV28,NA,TGTGCCAGCAGTCCCACTAACGGGTACCCAAATGAGCAGTTCTTC,CASSPTNGYPNEQFF
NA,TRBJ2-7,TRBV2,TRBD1,TGTGCCAGCAGTCGCGAACGACAGGGTATCTACGAGCAGTACTTC,CASSRERQGIYEQYF
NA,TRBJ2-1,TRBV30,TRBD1,TGTGCCTGGAGTCAACCGGGACAGGCGGCATCGGCTGAGCAGTTCTTC,CAWSQPGQAASAEQFF
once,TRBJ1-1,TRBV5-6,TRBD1,TGTGCCAGCAGCGAATCAGGGGGCCTCACTGAAGCTTTCTTT,CASSESGGLTEAFF
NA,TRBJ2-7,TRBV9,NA,TGTGCCAGCAGCCCCGCAGGGCCTAAGGAGCAGTACTTC,CASSPAGPKEQYF
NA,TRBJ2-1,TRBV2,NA,TGTGCCAGCAGTGAAAGCCCGGGACATAGCTCCTACAATGAGCAGTTCTTC,CASSESPGHSSYNEQFF
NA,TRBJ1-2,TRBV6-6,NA,TGTGCCAGCAGTGTCCGTGAGCGACATGGCTACACCTTC,CASSVRERHGYTF
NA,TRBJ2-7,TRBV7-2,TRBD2,TGTGCCAGCAGCTTAAGCCTAGCGGGAGGCTACGAGCAGTACTTC,CASSLSLAGGYEQYF
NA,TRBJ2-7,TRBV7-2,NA,TGTGCCAGCAGCGCCCTGGCGGCCCAAGGCAGCCACGAGCAGTACTTC,CASSALAAQGSHEQYF
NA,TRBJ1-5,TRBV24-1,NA,TGTGCCACCAGTGAGGCAGGGTGGGCGCAGCCCCAGCATTTT,CATSEAGWAQPQHF
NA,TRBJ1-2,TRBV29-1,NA,TGCAGCGTAACCTCGGGAGGATACTATGGCTACACCTTC,CSVTSGGYYGYTF
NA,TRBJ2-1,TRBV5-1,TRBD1,TGCGCCAGCAGCCGTGGATCGGACAGGGGGAATGAGCAGTTCTTC,CASSRGSDRGNEQFF
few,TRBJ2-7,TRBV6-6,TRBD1,TGTGCCAGCAACAGACCCGGGACAGGGCTATCCGAGCAGTACTTC,CASNRPGTGLSEQYF
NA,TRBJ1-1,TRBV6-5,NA,TGTGCCAGCAGTCCGGTTGGGGCCACTGAAGCTTTCTTT,CASSPVGATEAFF
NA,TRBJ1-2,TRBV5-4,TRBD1,TGTGCCAGCAGCCCTCCAGGGACAGGGGCTTATGGCTACACCTTC,CASSPPGTGAYGYTF
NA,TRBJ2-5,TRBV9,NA,TGTGCCAGCAGCCGCCATCAAACTAACCAAGAGACCCAGTACTTC,CASSRHQTNQETQYF
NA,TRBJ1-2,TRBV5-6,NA,TGTGCCAGCAGCTGGGCCGAGCAATCGCCCTATGGCTACACCTTC,CASSWAEQSPYGYTF
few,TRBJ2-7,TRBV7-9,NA,TGTGCCAGCAGCCGCGCGGAGGCGAGGGCCTACGAGCAGTACTTC,CASSRAEARAYEQYF
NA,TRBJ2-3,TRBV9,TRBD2,TGTGCCAGCAGCCCCCAAGTAGCGGGAGCGGTAGATACGCAGTATTTT,CASSPQVAGAVDTQYF
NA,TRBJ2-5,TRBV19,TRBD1,TGTGCCAGTAGTAAAACTTGGACAGGATTCCAAGAGACCCAGTACTTC,CASSKTWTGFQETQYF
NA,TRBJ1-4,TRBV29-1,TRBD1,TGCAGCGTTGCCAGGGGGCGTGAAAAACTGTTTTTT,CSVARGREKLFF
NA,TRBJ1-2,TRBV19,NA,TGTGCCACCCTAGACCCAGGGGCTTCCTCCTATGGCTACACCTTC,CATLDPGASSYGYTF
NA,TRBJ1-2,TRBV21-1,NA,TGTGCCAGCAGCCCCCGGGGGGGATTAAACTATGGCTACACCTTC,CASSPRGGLNYGYTF
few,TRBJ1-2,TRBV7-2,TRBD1,TGTGCCAGCAGCTTAGCCGGAGGGGGCAGAAACTATGGCTACACCTTC,CASSLAGGGRNYGYTF
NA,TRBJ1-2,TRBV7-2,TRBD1,TGTGCCAGCAGCCGCCCATCGGGACAGCTTGGAGGCTACACCTTC,CASSRPSGQLGGYTF
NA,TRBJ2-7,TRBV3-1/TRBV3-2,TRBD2,TGTGCCAGCAGCTCCCGGACTAGCTCCCACGAGCAGTACTTC,CASSSRTSSHEQYF
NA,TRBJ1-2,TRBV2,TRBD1,TGTGCCAGCAGTGAAGCGGGGACAGGGCGGGACTATGGCTACACCTTC,CASSEAGTGRDYGYTF